Sequencing of this T cell receptor beta chain was carried out in a study of siplizumab effects on memory and regulatory T cells. Findings and caveats of the study: Naive-or-memory phenotypes were unassignable for roughly 80-96% of proliferating CD4+ or CD8+ clones.

Coculture of the mixed lymphocyte reaction cells took place at 37 degrees C and lasted more than 5 days. Germline trimming cut 2 bases from V and 4 bases from J; bases unmatched to any gene: 7. Germline CDR1 and CDR2: SGHNT and YYREEE (reference sequence). The CDR3 extends over 16 amino acids. In the case of this clone: Its antigen is currently unknown.

Data came from immunoSEQ multiplex PCR; TCRdb stores just in-frame clones and leaves some out. The data show fewer than 11,000 clones, with about 45% seen just once and 22% held by the top ten. This chain connects TRBV5-4 to TRBJ2-5; 11 bases align to TRBD1. The specimen was CFSE-low (dividing) CD4+ T cells sorted from an allogeneic mixed lymphocyte reaction. The clonotype was recovered from a human donor in good health; the cells came from an allogeneic mixed lymphocyte reaction. In nucleotides, the CDR3 is TGTGCCAGCAGCTTTCTACAAGGGACAGGGGGAGAGACCCAGTACTTC. Its translation: CASSFLQGTGGETQYF.